The entry that follows covers one T cell receptor (beta chain) sequence. This sample was taken from a study of blood T cell repertoires in COVID-19. CDR3 length: 15 residues. Germline V lookup: CDR1 SGDLS, CDR2 YYNGEE. V was clipped by 0 bases and J by 7 bases, with 16 bases between them. Profiled with immunoSEQ multiplex PCR; TCRdb holds only in-frame clones, not every one. The sample has about 190,000 clones, approximately 84% seen once. The TCR was taken from a woman aged 70-85 years with active or convalescent COVID-19. The sequenced sample was peripheral blood. This chain joins TRBV9 and TRBJ1-2; D is undetermined. The CDR3: CASSVDPGSTGGYTF. In DNA, the CDR3 is TGTGCCAGCAGCGTAGATCCGGGGTCGACGGGTGGCTACACCTTC. Full variable domain (missing parts from reference TRBV9 and TRBJ1-2): DSGVTQTPKHLITATGQRVTLRCSPRSGDLSVYWYQQSLDQGLQFLIQYYNGEERAKGNILERFSAQQFPDLHSELNLSSLELGDSALYFCASSVDPGSTGGYTFGSGTRLTVV.